This is a list of T cell receptor beta chains from one sample in a study of T cell changes during pregnancy in multiple sclerosis. Using immunoSEQ multiplex PCR, the repertoire was profiled, and TCRdb retains in-frame clones only, with some absent. The data hold approximately 88,000 clones, with over 80% observed a single time. This material consisted of peripheral blood, taken in the first trimester of pregnancy. The receptors shown here come from a female donor with multiple sclerosis, enrolled in a pregnancy study. Both conserved end residues are part of each CDR3. D genes are given only for firm matches. Clone size is not always given. Where it is, it says once, few, many or a class for expanded clones.

>TRBV6-1|TRBD2|TRBJ2-7|-
TGTGCCGGGAAAAAAGGGACTAGCGCAACCTACGAGCAGTACTTC
CAGKKGTSATYEQYF
>TRBV30|TRBD1|TRBJ1-1|-
TGTGCCTGGAGTGAGGGCAGGGGGGCAGCAGCTTTCTTT
CAWSEGRGAAAFF
>TRBV7-8|-|TRBJ2-7|-
TGTGCCAGCGGCTACTCCCGGGACTCAAACTCCTACGAGCAGTACTTC
CASGYSRDSNSYEQYF
>TRBV4-2|TRBD2|TRBJ2-5|-
TGTGCCAGCAGCCAAGAGGGGCTAGCGGGAGAAGAGACCCAGTACTTC
CASSQEGLAGEETQYF
>TRBV2|-|TRBJ1-4|-
-
CASSTSGVREKLFF
>TRBV28|-|TRBJ1-5|-
TGTGCCAGCAGTCTACCGGCGGGCTGGGATCAGCCCCAGCATTTT
CASSLPAGWDQPQHF
>TRBV19|-|TRBJ1-1|-
TGTGCCAGTACCCTCCCGGGGGGGAAAGGTGAAGCTTTCTTT
CASTLPGGKGEAFF
>TRBV6-1|-|TRBJ1-2|-
TGTGCCAGCAGTGAAGGGAGCTATGGCTACACCTTC
CASSEGSYGYTF
>TRBV6-5|TRBD2|TRBJ2-1|-
TGTGCCAGCAGTTACAGTACGCTAGCGGGAGGGTATGAGCAGTTCTTC
CASSYSTLAGGYEQFF
>TRBV7-2|TRBD1|TRBJ1-4|-
TGTGCCAGCAGCCTCATGTCCGGGACAGGGGAGATTTTT
CASSLMSGTGEIF
>TRBV23-1|-|TRBJ2-2|-
TGCGCCAGCAGTCAATCCGGTGAGCTGTTTTTT
CASSQSGELFF
>TRBV6-6|-|TRBJ2-2|-
TGTGCCAGCACTCAGGGTATCACCGGGGAGCTGTTTTTT
CASTQGITGELFF
>TRBV29-1|-|TRBJ2-7|-
TGCAGCGTTGAAGAGGCCGTCGAGCAGTACTTC
CSVEEAVEQYF
>TRBV6-1|-|TRBJ2-6|-
TGTGCCAGCTTACAATCAGGGCTTGGGGCCAACGTCCTGACTTTC
CASLQSGLGANVLTF
>TRBV4-2|-|TRBJ1-1|-
TGTGCCAGCAGCTCTGAACAGGCCTCGAACACTGAAGCTTTCTTT
CASSSEQASNTEAFF
>TRBV30|TRBD2|TRBJ2-7|-
TGTGCCTGGAGTGTAGCGGGACCGACCTACGAGCAGTACTTC
CAWSVAGPTYEQYF
>TRBV5-1|-|TRBJ2-2|-
TGCGCCAGCAGCTTACCGACTTTTGGGGAGCTGTTTTTT
CASSLPTFGELFF
>TRBV6-1|-|TRBJ2-7|-
TGTGCCAGCACAGCGGACTTGGGGGAGCAGTACTTC
CASTADLGEQYF
>TRBV10-3|-|TRBJ2-1|-
TGTGCCATCAGACCTGACCGGAGCTCCTACAATGAGCAGTTCTTC
CAIRPDRSSYNEQFF
>TRBV18|TRBD2|TRBJ2-7|-
TGTGCCAGCTCACCACCGGGAGGGTACATAACCTACGAGCAGTACTTC
CASSPPGGYITYEQYF
>TRBV5-1|-|TRBJ2-3|once
TGCGCCAGCAGCTTGGGGGAAAAGGAGGACACAGATACGCAGTATTTT
CASSLGEKEDTDTQYF
>TRBV30|-|TRBJ1-1|-
TGTGCCCAGGGGACGAACACTGAAGCTTTCTTT
CAQGTNTEAFF
>TRBV11-2|-|TRBJ2-7|-
TGTGCCAGCAGCCGTAATGTTGGGGCCTCCTACGAGCAGTACTTC
CASSRNVGASYEQYF
>TRBV7-6|-|TRBJ1-1|-
TGTGCCAGCTCGGGGTTGGGGGGGCTGGTCACTGAAGCTTTCTTT
CASSGLGGLVTEAFF
>TRBV7-9|TRBD1|TRBJ2-7|-
TGTGCCAGCGACAAGACAGGGGAGCAGTACTTC
CASDKTGEQYF
>TRBV19|-|TRBJ2-1|-
TGTGCCAGTAGTATGCCCCAGGCCTACTACAATGAGCAGTTCTTC
CASSMPQAYYNEQFF
>TRBV9|-|TRBJ1-1|-
TGTGCCAGCAGCCCGGGGGGCTCTGAAGCTTTCTTT
CASSPGGSEAFF
>TRBV7-6|TRBD2|TRBJ2-7|-
TGTGCCAGCAGTTCCCCGGGACTAGCGTACGAGCAGTACTTC
CASSSPGLAYEQYF
>TRBV2|-|TRBJ1-5|-
TGTGCCAGCAGTGAACTGGGACTAATCAATCAGCCCCAGCATTTT
CASSELGLINQPQHF
>TRBV19|TRBD2|TRBJ2-5|-
TGTGCCAGTAGTAGACTAGCGGGAGGGGCGGAGACCCAGTACTTC
CASSRLAGGAETQYF
>TRBV28|-|TRBJ2-3|-
TGTGCCAGCACCCCTCGGGGAGATACGCAGTATTTT
CASTPRGDTQYF
>TRBV6-5|TRBD1|TRBJ2-4|-
TGTGCCAGCAGACCACAGGGGGACAGGGTCTCGTATTGGTACTTC
CASRPQGDRVSYWYF
>TRBV18|TRBD1|TRBJ1-1|-
TGTGCCAGCTCCACACGACAGGGTACGAACACTGAAGCTTTCTTT
CASSTRQGTNTEAFF
>TRBV9|-|TRBJ1-1|few
TGTGCCAGCAGCGTAGGGGGCAGCTCGAACACTGAAGCTTTCTTT
CASSVGGSSNTEAFF
>TRBV5-4|-|TRBJ2-5|-
TGTGCCAGCAGTTTAACAGGGAGAAAGACCCAGTACTTC
CASSLTGRKTQYF